A single sample is the source of the 27 T cell receptor beta chains below, sequenced in a study of siplizumab effects on memory and regulatory T cells. Generated by immunoSEQ multiplex PCR, the TCRdb table keeps only in-frame clones and is missing some. The table shows some 100,000 clones, with 93% occurring only once. Specimen: CD8+ T cells sorted from blood. The receptors stem from a human donor in good health.

This sequence joins TRBV7-9 and TRBJ2-3; possibly TRBD1 for D (6 bases). The length of the CDR3 is 14 residues. Germline values: CDR1 SEHNR, CDR2 FQNEAQ (reference sequence). Trimming removed 4 bases at V and 2 bases at J, with 10 bases between. CDR3 protein: CASSWGQATDTQYF. The DNA for the CDR3 is TGTGCCAGCAGCTGGGGGCAGGCCACAGATACGCAGTATTTT.

The rearrangement uses TRBV6-6 and TRBJ2-2; TRBD1 matches at 8 bases. Germline assignment: CDR1 MNHNY and CDR2 SVGAGI (reference sequence). The CDR3 runs 15 residues. V lost 6 bases and J lost 4; bases outside the gene matches: 7. The CDR3: CASSQGATVTGELFF. CDR3 DNA: TGTGCCAGCAGCCAGGGGGCTACGGTCACCGGGGAGCTGTTTTTT.

The chain has TRBV27 and TRBJ2-7; a possible D gene is TRBD1 (5 bases). The length of the CDR3 is 12 residues. Trimming removed 6 bases at V and 3 bases at J, with 9 bases between. CDR1 and CDR2 from the germline V gene are MNHEY and SMNVEV (reference sequence). The DNA of the CDR3 is TGTGCCAGCAGCCCAGGGCTCTACGAGCAGTACTTC. Translating gives CASSPGLYEQYF.

This chain joins TRBV9 and TRBJ2-5, with a weak D call TRBD2 (6 bases). This CDR3 has 13 amino acids. V was pared by 1 base and J by 5 bases, with 9 bases between. CDR1 and CDR2 (germline): SGDLS, YYNGEE. In DNA, the CDR3 is TGTGCCAGCAGCGTACCGGGAGAGGAGACCCAGTACTTC. Translation: CASSVPGEETQYF.

This chain links TRBV7-9 with TRBJ2-1, with 7 bases aligning to TRBD2. Germline V gene sequence: CDR1 SEHNR, CDR2 FQNEAQ (reference sequence). After removal of 5 bases from V and 0 bases from J, the junction contained 10 bases not matched to a gene. The CDR3 runs 17 residues. The CDR3 DNA reads TGTGCCAGCAGCCCGGGGGGTTCCCTGAGCTCCTACAATGAGCAGTTCTTC. As protein: CASSPGGSLSSYNEQFF. Complete variable domain (other parts from reference TRBV7-9 and TRBJ2-1): DTGVSQNPRHKITKRGQNVTFRCDPISEHNRLYWYRQTLGQGPEFLTYFQNEAQLEKSRLLSDRFSAERPKGSFSTLEIQRTEQGDSAMYLCASSPGGSLSSYNEQFFGPGTRLTVL.

The V gene is TRBV6-1, the J gene TRBJ1-1, with D uncertain. V was clipped by 2 bases and J by 3 bases, with 19 bases between them. Germline-derived CDR1 and CDR2 are MNHNS and SASEGT. This CDR3 has 17 residues. The CDR3 loop reads CASSEKLADTGHTEAFF. The CDR3 DNA is TGTGCCAGCAGTGAAAAATTGGCCGATACCGGACACACTGAAGCTTTCTTT.

The V gene is TRBV5-5, the J gene TRBJ2-7; D might be TRBD1 or TRBD2, each matching 5 bases. The germline V gene has CDR1 SGHKS and CDR2 YYEKEE (reference sequence). This CDR3 contains 14 residues. V was shortened by 0 bases and J by 3 bases, with 10 bases between the two germline ends. The CDR3, as DNA: TGTGCCAGCAGCTTGGACTCGGGGCACTACGAGCAGTACTTC. Translating gives CASSLDSGHYEQYF. The whole variable domain, filled in from reference TRBV5-5 and TRBJ2-7, reads DAGVTQSPTHLIKTRGQQVTLRCSPISGHKSVSWYQQVLGQGPQFIFQYYEKEERGRGNFPDRFSARQFPNYSSELNVNALLLGDSALYLCASSLDSGHYEQYFGPGTRLTVT.

In regard to this clone: Different DNA sequences within this sample yield the same CDR3. This chain links TRBV4-3 with TRBJ2-7; TRBD2 matches 12 bases. The V segment lost 3 bases and the J segment 0 bases; nucleotides outside the gene matches: 3. This CDR3 has 16 residues. Germline V gene sequence: CDR1 LGHNA, CDR2 YSLEER. CDR3 amino acids: CASSQGTSGSSYEQYF. The CDR3 region has the DNA TGCGCCAGCAGCCAGGGGACTAGCGGGTCCTCCTACGAGCAGTACTTC.

The rearrangement joins TRBV11-3 to TRBJ2-5; 11 nucleotides match TRBD2. V lost 5 bases, J lost 2 bases, and 4 bases stayed unmatched. This CDR3 region has 15 residues. The germline gives CDR1 SGHNT, CDR2 YENEEA. CDR3 residues: CASSQLAGGQETQYF. Written as DNA, the CDR3 is TGTGCCAGCAGCCAGTTAGCGGGGGGGCAAGAGACCCAGTACTTC.

Only one count was recorded for this clone. The chain couples TRBV11-1 to TRBJ2-7, with TRBD2 matching over 7 bases. J gave up 1 base and V 5 bases, and 11 bases lay outside the gene matches. Per germline, CDR1 SGHAT and CDR2 FQDESV (reference sequence). This CDR3 is 16 amino acids long. The CDR3: CASSPRGGFPSYEQYF. The CDR3 region has the DNA TGTGCCAGCAGCCCCCGGGGAGGGTTTCCTTCCTACGAGCAGTACTTC.

This clone is a singleton in its sample. The CDR3 bases are TGTGCCAGCAGCCTTTCTCCTACGGGGAACAATGAGCAGTTCTTC. The encoded protein is CASSLSPTGNNEQFF. The chain recombines TRBV7-9 with TRBJ2-1, with D possibly matching TRBD2 (5 bases). The germline V gene encodes CDR1 SEHNR and CDR2 FQNEAQ (reference sequence). The ends were cut back, 5 bases at V and 5 bases at J, with 16 bases in the middle. This CDR3 is 15 amino acids long.

The J gene is TRBJ2-7, the V gene TRBV7-9; D uncertain. Germline CDR1 SEHNR, CDR2 FQNEAQ (reference sequence). Trimming took off 3 bases at V and 3 bases at J, with 6 bases between the two ends. The CDR3 loop spans 12 amino acids. CDR3 sequence reads: CASSFRSYEQYF. In nucleotides, the CDR3 is TGTGCCAGCAGCTTCAGGAGCTACGAGCAGTACTTC.

This chain connects TRBV19 to TRBJ2-2, with D hard to call. Trimming removed 3 bases at V and 7 bases at J, with 9 bases between. Germline V gene data show CDR1 as LNHDA and CDR2 as SQIVND (reference sequence). CDR3 length equals 13 residues. The CDR3 loop is CASSIGPNGELFF. The CDR3 bases are TGTGCCAGTAGTATCGGACCGAACGGGGAGCTGTTTTTT.

The chain links TRBV5-1 to TRBJ2-7; D gene ambiguous. Trimming took off 4 bases at V and 2 bases at J, with 16 bases between the two ends. The CDR3 is 15 amino acids. Germline values: CDR1 SGHRS, CDR2 YFSETQ. The CDR3 DNA reads as TGCGCCAGCAGCACGACCCCTACAGAAACCTACGAGCAGTACTTC. Translated, it gives CASSTTPTETYEQYF.

In this sample, this clone turned up once. This chain joins TRBV23-1 and TRBJ1-5; D gene uncertain. TRBV23-1 counts as an open reading frame of uncertain function. This CDR3 spans 14 amino acids. The V and J ends lost 4 bases and 3 bases respectively, with 10 bases between them. The DNA of the CDR3 is TGCGCCAGCAGTCTAGGTCCGAACAATCAGCCCCAGCATTTT. Amino acids: CASSLGPNNQPQHF.

The chain carries TRBV2 and TRBJ2-5, with D unresolved. V lost 0 bases and J lost 5, with 7 bases in between. The germline CDR1 and CDR2 sequences are SNHLY and FYNNEI. CDR3 size: 13 residues. The CDR3 DNA reads as TGTGCCAGCAGTGAAGCCCTGGCGGAGACCCAGTACTTC. It specifies CASSEALAETQYF.

The table lists this clone with a few counts. The gene calls are TRBV6-5 and TRBJ1-5; unclear D gene. Trimming shortened V by 6 bases and J by 1 base, and 7 bases separated the two germline ends. CDR1 and CDR2 from the germline V gene are MNHEY and SVGAGI. There are 13 residues in the CDR3. The CDR3 protein is CASRHRSNQPQHF. The CDR3 DNA sequence: TGTGCCAGCAGACACCGGAGCAATCAGCCCCAGCATTTT.

The chain uses TRBV4-3 and TRBJ1-1; D not certain. The V gene lost 1 base and the J gene lost 3 bases, with 9 bases spanning the gap. The CDR3 contains 14 residues. Germline CDR1 is LGHNA and CDR2 is YSLEER. The CDR3 loop is CASSQGVEDTEAFF. The CDR3 DNA is TGCGCCAGCAGCCAAGGGGTAGAGGACACTGAAGCTTTCTTT.

V and J are TRBV5-1 and TRBJ1-3; no definite D call. The germline CDR1 and CDR2 sequences are SGHRS and YFSETQ. CDR3 length: 14 residues. Trimming stripped 4 bases from V and 4 bases from J, with 12 bases between. The DNA of the CDR3 is TGCGCCAGCAGCGACGAAGGTGGGGGAAACACCATATATTTT. This sequence encodes CASSDEGGGNTIYF.

This chain connects TRBV6-5 to TRBJ2-7; 11 bases align to TRBD1. The CDR3 length is 14 residues. After removal of 6 bases from V and 3 bases from J, the junction contained 4 bases not matched to a gene. CDR1 is MNHEY, CDR2 SVGAGI, per germline. CDR3 sequence reads: CASRTGTGGYEQYF. DNA of the CDR3: TGTGCCAGCAGGACCGGGACAGGGGGCTACGAGCAGTACTTC.

V is TRBV7-6 and J is TRBJ1-1; 9 positions match TRBD1. The trim removed 0 bases at V and 5 bases at J, leaving 7 bases unmatched. CDR1 is SGHVS and CDR2 is FNYEAQ in the germline V gene. The CDR3 is made up of 16 amino acids. The CDR3 DNA reads TGTGCCAGCAGCTTAGCGGATACAGGGGGCTTTACTGAAGCTTTCTTT. Encoded protein: CASSLADTGGFTEAFF.

The chain links TRBV4-1 to TRBJ2-1, with a weak D call TRBD1 (6 bases). With 5 bases removed from V and 0 bases from J, the gap between germline ends came to 14 bases. The CDR3 has 16 residues. Germline loops: CDR1 MGHRA, CDR2 YSYEKL. CDR3 sequence reads: CASSRAQQGSYNEQFF. DNA for the CDR3: TGCGCCAGCAGCAGGGCGCAACAGGGCTCCTACAATGAGCAGTTCTTC.

This sequence joins TRBV21-1 and TRBJ2-3; TRBD1 was called by the table and not checked on the DNA. TRBV21-1 is described as a pseudogene. The CDR3 runs 15 residues. The CDR3 reads CASSQRGLETDTQYF. The CDR3 DNA reads as TGTGCCAGCAGTCAAAGGGGCCTAGAGACAGATACGCAGTATTTT.

This rearrangement joins TRBV9 to TRBJ1-2; D is uncertain. Germline V lookup: CDR1 SGDLS, CDR2 YYNGEE. This CDR3 has 14 amino acids. Deletions cut 3 bases from V and 0 bases from J, with 9 bases between. The CDR3 reads CASSADGANYGYTF. The CDR3 DNA sequence: TGTGCCAGCAGCGCGGACGGTGCTAACTATGGCTACACCTTC.

The chain joins TRBV7-9 to TRBJ1-1; 8 positions agree with TRBD1. Per germline, CDR1 SEHNR and CDR2 FQNEAQ (reference sequence). The CDR3 is 15 amino acids. V lost 5 bases, J lost 5 bases, and 10 bases stayed unmatched. CDR3 bases: TGTGCCAGCAGCCACGGACAGGGAAGGTATACTGAAGCTTTCTTT. This translates into CASSHGQGRYTEAFF.

This chain links TRBV5-4 with TRBJ2-1; 10 nucleotides line up with TRBD2. Germline CDR1 SGHNT, CDR2 YYREEE (reference sequence). This CDR3 is built from 16 residues. Trimming took 4 bases from V and 8 from J; bases not matched to a gene: 12. The chain's CDR3 is CASSDKSGGAWDEQFF. The DNA of the CDR3 is TGTGCCAGCAGCGACAAGAGCGGGGGGGCGTGGGATGAGCAGTTCTTC.

This clone was observed a single time. The rearrangement joins TRBV5-6 to TRBJ1-5; D perhaps matches TRBD1 (5 bases). This CDR3 has 15 amino acids. CDR1 and CDR2 (germline): SGHDT, YYEEEE. V was clipped by 3 bases and J by 0 bases, with 10 bases between them. CDR3 DNA sequence: TGTGCCAGCAGCTATACAGGTTATAGCAATCAGCCCCAGCATTTT. It translates to CASSYTGYSNQPQHF.